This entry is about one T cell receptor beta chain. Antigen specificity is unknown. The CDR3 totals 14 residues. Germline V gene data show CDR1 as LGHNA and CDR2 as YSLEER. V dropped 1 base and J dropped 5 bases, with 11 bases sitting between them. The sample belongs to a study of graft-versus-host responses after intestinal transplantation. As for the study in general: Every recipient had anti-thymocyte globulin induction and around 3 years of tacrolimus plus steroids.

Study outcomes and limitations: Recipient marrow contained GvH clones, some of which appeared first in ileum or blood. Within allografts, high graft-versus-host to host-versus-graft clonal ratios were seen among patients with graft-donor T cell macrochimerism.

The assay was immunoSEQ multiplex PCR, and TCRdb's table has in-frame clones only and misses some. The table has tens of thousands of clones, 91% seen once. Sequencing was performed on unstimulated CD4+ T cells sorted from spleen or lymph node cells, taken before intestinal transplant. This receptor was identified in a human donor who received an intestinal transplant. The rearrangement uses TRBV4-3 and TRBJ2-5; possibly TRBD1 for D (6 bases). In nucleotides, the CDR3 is TGCGCCAGCAGCCAAGGAGGGGGAAGGGAGACCCAGTACTTC. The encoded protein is CASSQGGGRETQYF.